The 7 T cell receptor beta chains in this list originate from one sample, sequenced in a study of graft-versus-host responses after intestinal transplantation. These receptors' antigens are unknown. The repertoire was sequenced with immunoSEQ multiplex PCR; TCRdb's copy has only in-frame clones and lacks some. This repertoire shows under 150,000 clones, about 95% found once; its top ten account for 3% to 4%. The sample in question was unstimulated CD8+ T cells sorted from spleen or lymph node cells, obtained before intestinal transplant. Source of these receptors: a human donor who received an intestinal transplant.

The CDR3 nucleotides are TGTGCCAGCAGCTCTAACACAGGCCGGCGCCGCTACGAGCAGTACTTC. It is translated as CASSSNTGRRRYEQYF. This sequence joins TRBV7-9 and TRBJ2-7, with D perhaps TRBD1 (5 bases). The CDR3 has 16 residues. Trimming took off 4 bases at V and 3 bases at J, with 19 bases between the two ends. Germline loops: CDR1 SEHNR, CDR2 FQNEAQ (reference sequence).

This chain joins TRBV27 and TRBJ2-5; a weak D match, TRBD2 (6 bases). Between the trimmed V and J ends, which lost 1 base and 1 base, there was a span of 13 bases. The CDR3 loop spans 16 amino acids. Germline CDR1 and CDR2: MNHEY and SMNVEV (reference sequence). The CDR3 bases are TGTGCCAGCAGTTTATTGTCCCCTAGCGCCCAAGAGACCCAGTACTTC. It codes for CASSLLSPSAQETQYF.

The rearrangement links TRBV30 to TRBJ2-1; no firm D call. CDR3 length: 12 residues. Trimming stripped 4 bases from V and 5 bases from J, with 9 bases between. From germline, CDR1 is GTSNPN and CDR2 SVGIG (reference sequence). The CDR3 reads CAWKFGHNEQFF. In DNA form, the CDR3 reads TGTGCCTGGAAGTTTGGCCACAATGAGCAGTTCTTC. The full variable domain, rest sourced from reference TRBV30 and TRBJ2-1, is SQTIHQWPATLVQPVGSPLSLECTVEGTSNPNLYWYRQAAGRGLQLLFYSVGIGQISSEVPQNLSASRPQDRQFILSSKKLLLSDSGFYLCAWKFGHNEQFFGPGTRLTVL.

This clone was seen once. J is TRBJ1-1 and V is TRBV27; D is perhaps TRBD1 (5 bases). The germline CDR1 and CDR2 sequences are MNHEY and SMNVEV (reference sequence). V was trimmed by 5 bases and J by 8 bases, leaving 12 bases between them. The CDR3 totals 12 residues. DNA of the CDR3: TGTGCCAGCAGTCAAATTCAGGGAGAAGCTTTCTTT. Translating it yields CASSQIQGEAFF.

This chain joins TRBV6-6 and TRBJ2-2; TRBD2 is a possible D gene (5 bases). V shed 6 bases and J shed 9 bases, with 23 bases lying between them. CDR3 length equals 16 residues. CDR1 MNHNY and CDR2 SVGAGI come from the germline V gene (reference sequence). CDR3: CASRNGFYTRNRELFF. CDR3 in DNA: TGTGCCAGCAGAAACGGGTTCTATACTAGGAACCGGGAGCTGTTTTTT.

This clone appeared a single time. J is TRBJ2-7 and V is TRBV5-6; 9 bases fit TRBD1. The germline V gene encodes CDR1 SGHDT and CDR2 YYEEEE. J gave up 2 bases and V 2 bases, and 5 bases lay outside the gene matches. The CDR3 covers 15 residues. The CDR3 coding sequence is TGTGCCAGCAGCTTCCCCGGACAGGGGCCCTACGAGCAGTACTTC. Amino acid sequence: CASSFPGQGPYEQYF.

V usage is TRBV4-1 and J usage is TRBJ2-1, with D perhaps TRBD2 (7 bases). The CDR3 contains 16 residues. Germline assignment: CDR1 MGHRA and CDR2 YSYEKL. V was pared by 1 base and J by 8 bases, with 18 bases between. The CDR3 bases are TGCGCCAGCAGCCAAGGAAAGGGGGGGGCCTGGGATGAGCAGTTCTTC. It translates to CASSQGKGGAWDEQFF.